This T cell receptor (beta chain) was captured in a study of T cell repertoires in cytomegalovirus infection. Study information: The study used recently identified HLA-C-restricted and well-studied HLA-B-restricted CMV epitopes. Shared public TCR beta signatures pointed to both CMV infection and a matching HLA type.

TCRdb used MiXCR to reprocess the reads, holding one entry per CDR3 protein. The table records about 920,000 distinct CDR3 sequences, approximately 31% of them present only once. In the case of this clonotype: Its antigen remains unknown.

The V and J ends lost 1 base and 0 bases respectively, with 11 bases between them. This CDR3 is built from 17 residues. Germline V gene data show CDR1 as SGHDT and CDR2 as YYEEEE. The sequence came from a human donor in good health (CMV status not recorded). Some clones in this sample may be carry-over from other donors' samples. This chain links TRBV5-6 with TRBJ2-6; a weak D match, TRBD2 (5 bases). The sample was cultured CD8+ T cells from PBMCs, taken from culture after CMV antigen stimulation. The CDR3 DNA reads as TGTGCCAGCAGCTTGCTGGACTCCCTCTCTGGGGCCAACGTCCTGACTTTC. It yields the protein CASSLLDSLSGANVLTF.